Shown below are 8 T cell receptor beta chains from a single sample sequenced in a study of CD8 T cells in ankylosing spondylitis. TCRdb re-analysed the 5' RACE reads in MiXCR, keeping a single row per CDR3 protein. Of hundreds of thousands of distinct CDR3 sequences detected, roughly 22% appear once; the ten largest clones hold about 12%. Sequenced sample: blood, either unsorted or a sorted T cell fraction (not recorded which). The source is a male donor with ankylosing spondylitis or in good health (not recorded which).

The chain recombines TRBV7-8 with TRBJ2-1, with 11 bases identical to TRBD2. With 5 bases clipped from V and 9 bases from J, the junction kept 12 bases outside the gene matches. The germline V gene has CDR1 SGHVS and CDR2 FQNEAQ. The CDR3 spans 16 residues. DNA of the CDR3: TGTGCCAGCAGCCCCAGCTGGCCTAGCGGGGGGCCTGAGCAGTTCTTC. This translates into CASSPSWPSGGPEQFF.

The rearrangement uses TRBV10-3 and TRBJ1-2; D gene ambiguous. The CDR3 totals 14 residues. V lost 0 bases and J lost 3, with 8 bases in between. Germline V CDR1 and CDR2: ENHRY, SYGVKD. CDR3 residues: CAISESMADYGYTF. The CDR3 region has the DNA TGTGCCATCAGTGAGTCTATGGCGGACTATGGCTACACCTTC.

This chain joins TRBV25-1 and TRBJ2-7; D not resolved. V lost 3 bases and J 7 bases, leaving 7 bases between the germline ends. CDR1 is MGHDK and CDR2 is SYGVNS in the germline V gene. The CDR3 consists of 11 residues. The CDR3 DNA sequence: TGTGCCAGCAGTGAGGGCCGGGAGCAGTACTTC. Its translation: CASSEGREQYF.

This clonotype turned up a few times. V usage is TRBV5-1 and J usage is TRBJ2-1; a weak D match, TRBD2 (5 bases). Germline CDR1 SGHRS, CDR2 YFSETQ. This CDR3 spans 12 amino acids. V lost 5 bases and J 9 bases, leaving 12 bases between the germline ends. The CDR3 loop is CASRWTGGEQFF. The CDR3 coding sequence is TGCGCCAGCAGGTGGACTGGTGGTGAGCAGTTCTTC.

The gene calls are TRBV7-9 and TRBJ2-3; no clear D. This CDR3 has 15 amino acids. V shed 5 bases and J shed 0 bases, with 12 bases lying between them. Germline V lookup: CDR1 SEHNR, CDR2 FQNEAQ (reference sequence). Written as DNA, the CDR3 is TGTGCCAGCAGCCTGGCGTCCCCGAGCACAGATACGCAGTATTTT. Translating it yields CASSLASPSTDTQYF.

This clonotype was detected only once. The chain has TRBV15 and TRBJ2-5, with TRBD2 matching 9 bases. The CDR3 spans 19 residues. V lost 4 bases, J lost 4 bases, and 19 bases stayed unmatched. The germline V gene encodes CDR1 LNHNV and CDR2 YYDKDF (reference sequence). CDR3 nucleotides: TGTGCCACCAGCAAGAGGGGCAGCGGGGGGCCTGGCCAGGTAGAGACCCAGTACTTC. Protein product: CATSKRGSGGPGQVETQYF.

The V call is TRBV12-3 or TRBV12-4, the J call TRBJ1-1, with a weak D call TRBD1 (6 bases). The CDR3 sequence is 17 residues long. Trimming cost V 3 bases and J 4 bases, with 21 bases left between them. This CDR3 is CASSFPRGGAPSTEAFF. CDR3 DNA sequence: TGTGCCAGCAGTTTTCCCCGGGGGGGGGCGCCGAGCACTGAAGCTTTCTTT.

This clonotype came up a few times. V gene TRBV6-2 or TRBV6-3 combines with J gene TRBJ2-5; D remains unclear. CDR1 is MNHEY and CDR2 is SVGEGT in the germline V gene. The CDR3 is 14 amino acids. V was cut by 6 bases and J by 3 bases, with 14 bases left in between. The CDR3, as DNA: TGTGCCAGCAGCGAACCCGGAGAAAAAGAGACCCAGTACTTC. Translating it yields CASSEPGEKETQYF.